This is a list of T cell receptor beta chains from one sample in a study of spatial heterogeneity in lung cancer. One entry per CDR3 protein, called by TCRdb with MiXCR from the 5' RACE reads. The table shows more than 65,000 distinct CDR3 sequences, with 10% to 15% occurring only once. The material sequenced was PBMCs, taken at surgery. The origin of the receptors is a male donor with early-stage non-small cell lung cancer. CDR3s include the opening cysteine and the closing phenylalanine or tryptophan. The order of the fields is J gene, V gene, D gene, clone size, CDR3 DNA, CDR3 protein. D genes are given only for firm matches. Part of the rows lack a size; the others show once, few, many or a class for expanded clones.

J: TRBJ2-3
V: TRBV3-1
D: -
size: -
DNA: TGTGCCAGCAGCCAAGAAAGAACAGATACGCAGTATTTT
CDR3: CASSQERTDTQYF

J: TRBJ1-1
V: TRBV2
D: TRBD1
size: once
DNA: TGTGCCAGCACGGACAGGGAAGCTTTCTTT
CDR3: CASTDREAFF

J: TRBJ2-1
V: TRBV29-1
D: -
size: many
DNA: TGCAGCGGCGGGGCGAATGGGAATGAGCAGTTCTTC
CDR3: CSGGANGNEQFF

J: TRBJ1-3
V: TRBV10-3
D: -
size: few
DNA: TGTGCCGGCAGCAGTCGGTCCTCTGGAAACACCATATATTTT
CDR3: CAGSSRSSGNTIYF

J: TRBJ2-3
V: TRBV29-1
D: -
size: -
DNA: TGCAGCGCTGCTTTCGGCCCGGCGCAGTATTTT
CDR3: CSAAFGPAQYF

J: TRBJ2-3
V: TRBV18
D: -
size: -
DNA: TGTGCCAGCTCTGCCGGTGGAGGGGTGACGACAGATACGCAGTATTTT
CDR3: CASSAGGGVTTDTQYF

J: TRBJ1-6
V: TRBV2
D: -
size: -
DNA: TGTGCCAGCAGTGAACCCGACGGAGCCCGGAATTCACCCCTCCACTTT
CDR3: CASSEPDGARNSPLHF

J: TRBJ2-3
V: TRBV7-2
D: TRBD2
size: -
DNA: TGTGCCAGCAGCTTGACTAGCGGATCCTGTAGCACAGATACGCAGTATTTT
CDR3: CASSLTSGSCSTDTQYF

J: TRBJ1-1
V: TRBV7-9
D: TRBD1
size: few
DNA: TGTGCCAGCAGCGACCAGTGGGACAGAAACACTGAAGCTTTCTTT
CDR3: CASSDQWDRNTEAFF

J: TRBJ2-3
V: TRBV18
D: TRBD2
size: few
DNA: TGTGCCAGCTCACCACCCCAGCGGGGGCCCCGCACAGATACGCAGTATTTT
CDR3: CASSPPQRGPRTDTQYF

J: TRBJ1-6
V: TRBV3-1
D: -
size: few
DNA: TGTGCCAGCAGCCAATCCGGACGGAATAATTCACCCCTCCACTTT
CDR3: CASSQSGRNNSPLHF

J: TRBJ1-1
V: TRBV3-1
D: TRBD1
size: -
DNA: TGTGCCAGCAGCCAAGATGGACAGGGAGGGAACACTGAAGCTTTCTTT
CDR3: CASSQDGQGGNTEAFF

J: TRBJ1-2
V: TRBV29-1
D: -
size: many
DNA: TGCAGCGTTCTCCAGGGCGCGGGCGGCTACACCTTC
CDR3: CSVLQGAGGYTF

J: TRBJ1-2
V: TRBV3-1
D: -
size: few
DNA: TGTGCCAGCAGCCATCTCCTTGGAGGGGGTGATGGCTACACCTTC
CDR3: CASSHLLGGGDGYTF

J: TRBJ2-2
V: TRBV20-1
D: TRBD2
size: few
DNA: TGCAGTGCTAGAGTTAGCGGGGAGGTCGGGGAGCTGTTTTTT
CDR3: CSARVSGEVGELFF

J: TRBJ1-1
V: TRBV2
D: -
size: many
DNA: TGTGCCAGCAGTGGGAGCAGGAACACTGAAGCTTTCTTT
CDR3: CASSGSRNTEAFF

J: TRBJ2-5
V: TRBV7-9
D: -
size: -
DNA: TGTGCCAGCAGCTTCCTGACAACTCCGTACCAAGAGACCCAGTACTTC
CDR3: CASSFLTTPYQETQYF

J: TRBJ2-1
V: TRBV19
D: -
size: -
DNA: TGTGCCAGTAGTGAGCCGGGACCCCTCAATGAGCAGTTCTTC
CDR3: CASSEPGPLNEQFF

J: TRBJ2-7
V: TRBV5-1
D: -
size: -
DNA: TGCGCCAGCAGCACGCCAGGGGAAGAGCAGTACTTC
CDR3: CASSTPGEEQYF

J: TRBJ2-1
V: TRBV20-1
D: -
size: -
DNA: TGCAGTGCCCCGTCTCGGAGCTCCTACAATGAGCAGTTCTTC
CDR3: CSAPSRSSYNEQFF

J: TRBJ1-5
V: TRBV6-1
D: TRBD1
size: few
DNA: TGTGCCAGCGCGGGACAGTTTGACCAGCCCCAGCATTTT
CDR3: CASAGQFDQPQHF

J: TRBJ1-2
V: TRBV20-1
D: -
size: -
DNA: TGCAGTGCTCCCCTCAGCCCCTTAGAGCTGGGTAACTATGGCTACACCTTC
CDR3: CSAPLSPLELGNYGYTF

J: TRBJ1-6
V: TRBV3-1
D: -
size: -
DNA: TGTGCCAGCAGCCTAGGACGGAATTCACCCCTCCACTTT
CDR3: CASSLGRNSPLHF

J: TRBJ2-7
V: TRBV29-1
D: -
size: many
DNA: TGCAGCGTTGAGGGCTCCGGTCGGGAGCAGTACTTC
CDR3: CSVEGSGREQYF

J: TRBJ1-1
V: TRBV30
D: TRBD1
size: few
DNA: TGTGCCTGGAGGATCGGGACAGGGCAAACTGAAGCTTTCTTT
CDR3: CAWRIGTGQTEAFF

J: TRBJ1-1
V: TRBV27
D: -
size: -
DNA: TGTGCCAGCAGTTACAGGGAGAACACTGAAGCTTTCTTT
CDR3: CASSYRENTEAFF

J: TRBJ2-5
V: TRBV2
D: -
size: -
DNA: TGTGCCAGCAGTGCTCCCCAGGGGAGCCAAGAGACCCAGTACTTC
CDR3: CASSAPQGSQETQYF

J: TRBJ1-3
V: TRBV19
D: TRBD1
size: few
DNA: TGTGCCAGTAAAGGACAGGGTGCCGGAAACACCATATATTTT
CDR3: CASKGQGAGNTIYF

J: TRBJ2-1
V: TRBV18
D: TRBD1
size: -
DNA: TGTGCCAGCTCACCACCCTGGACAGGGCTTATTAATGAGCAGTTCTTC
CDR3: CASSPPWTGLINEQFF

J: TRBJ1-6
V: TRBV7-6
D: -
size: few
DNA: TGTGCCAGCAGCCGACATGGTTCCTATAATTCACCCCTCCACTTT
CDR3: CASSRHGSYNSPLHF

J: TRBJ2-7
V: TRBV5-1
D: TRBD2
size: few
DNA: TGCGCCAGCAGGGCTAGCGGGCCCCCCTACGAGCAGTACTTC
CDR3: CASRASGPPYEQYF

J: TRBJ2-1
V: TRBV2
D: -
size: many
DNA: TGTGCCAGCAGGGGAACTCCTGGACAGTTTAGCTCCTACAATGAGCAGTTCTTC
CDR3: CASRGTPGQFSSYNEQFF

J: TRBJ2-5
V: TRBV7-2
D: TRBD2
size: -
DNA: TGTGCCAGCAGCCCTTGGACTAGCGGGGGGGAGGGCCAGTACTTC
CDR3: CASSPWTSGGEGQYF

J: TRBJ2-7
V: TRBV12-3/TRBV12-4
D: -
size: -
DNA: TGTGCCAGCGGTAACAAAGGCCCCTACGAGCAGTACTTC
CDR3: CASGNKGPYEQYF

J: TRBJ2-7
V: TRBV5-1
D: -
size: -
DNA: TGCGCCAGCAGCTTGGACGAGCCCACAATCTACGAGCAGTACTTC
CDR3: CASSLDEPTIYEQYF

J: TRBJ2-7
V: TRBV30
D: TRBD1
size: few
DNA: TGTGCCTGGAGTAGGAACAGGGGTCCCTACGAGCAGTACTTC
CDR3: CAWSRNRGPYEQYF

J: TRBJ1-1
V: TRBV3-1
D: -
size: many
DNA: TGTGCCAGCACCACAAATGGGGACACTGAAGCTTTCTTT
CDR3: CASTTNGDTEAFF

J: TRBJ1-5
V: TRBV11-2
D: -
size: few
DNA: TGTGCCAGCAGCTTAGGTCTGACAGGCAGCAATCAGCCCCAGCATTTT
CDR3: CASSLGLTGSNQPQHF

J: TRBJ1-1
V: TRBV5-1
D: TRBD1
size: -
DNA: TGCGCCAGCAGCTTGGTTCCGACAGGGAGGAACACTGAAGCTTTCTTT
CDR3: CASSLVPTGRNTEAFF

J: TRBJ1-5
V: TRBV30
D: -
size: once
DNA: TGTGCCTGCCAAACCGAACAGGGAAGGCAGCCCCAGCATTTT
CDR3: CACQTEQGRQPQHF

J: TRBJ2-2
V: TRBV14
D: -
size: few
DNA: TGTGCCAGCAGCCTGCGGGATCCCTCAACGAGACCGTTTTTT
CDR3: CASSLRDPSTRPFF

J: TRBJ2-7
V: TRBV11-2
D: -
size: -
DNA: TGTGCCAGCAGCTTAGCCAGTGCCTACGAGCAGTACTTC
CDR3: CASSLASAYEQYF

J: TRBJ2-2
V: TRBV30
D: -
size: few
DNA: TGTGCCTGGAGTGGCCGCAGTAACAGCATTAACACCGGGGAGCTGTTTTTT
CDR3: CAWSGRSNSINTGELFF

J: TRBJ2-7
V: TRBV6-4
D: -
size: -
DNA: TGTGCCAGCAGAGGTATAACAGGGAAGAGCTACGAGCAGTACTTC
CDR3: CASRGITGKSYEQYF